This TCR beta chain was sequenced during a study of metastatic and nonmetastatic thyroid tumors. Study context: Across blood and tumor or nodule tissue, repertoires from malignant and benign thyroid patients were compared with one another.

Comment on this clone: The antigen remains undetermined. One end of the junction is discordant with germline, which a read error may explain.

Study-level findings and limits: Malignant tumors reportedly showed significantly higher TCR beta diversity than benign nodules in both blood and tumor.

In the authors' methods: Clinicopathological groups supplied CDR3 differences that were used to build a distant-metastasis classifier for papillary thyroid cancer. Through MiXCR, TCRdb re-clonotyped the PCR reads. TCRdb, not the original authors, processed these V and J calls. This sample yields around 30,000 clones, of which around 17% are seen a single time; roughly 4.2% belongs to the top ten. This CDR3 comprises 12 residues. The germline V gene has CDR1 MDHEN and CDR2 SYDVKM. No treatment had been given to any patient before thyroid surgery. The chain uses TRBV28 and TRBJ2-7; no definite D call. This TCR came from a female donor with papillary thyroid cancer or a benign thyroid nodule (not recorded which). Some clones in this sample may be carry-over from other donors' samples. The sample taken for sequencing was blood. CDR3 sequence: CASSPNSYQHYF. In nucleotides, the CDR3 is TGTGCCAGCAGTCCGAACTCCTACCAGCATTACTTC.